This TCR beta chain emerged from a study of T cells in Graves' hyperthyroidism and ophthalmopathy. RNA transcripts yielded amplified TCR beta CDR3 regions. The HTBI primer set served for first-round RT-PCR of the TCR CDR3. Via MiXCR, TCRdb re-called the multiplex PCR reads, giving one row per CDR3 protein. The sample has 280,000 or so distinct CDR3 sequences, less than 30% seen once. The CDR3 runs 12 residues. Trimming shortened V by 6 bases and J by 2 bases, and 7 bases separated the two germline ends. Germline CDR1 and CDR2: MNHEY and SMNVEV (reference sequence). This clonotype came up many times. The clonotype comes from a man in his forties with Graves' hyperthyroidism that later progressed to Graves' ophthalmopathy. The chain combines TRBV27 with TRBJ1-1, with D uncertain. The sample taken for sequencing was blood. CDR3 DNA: TGTGCCAGCAGAGACCCAAACACTGAAGCTTTCTTT. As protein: CASRDPNTEAFF.